What follows is one TCR beta chain and its context. The antigen it recognizes is unknown. This may stem from a read error, because a much larger clone lies one nucleotide away. This record comes from a study of type 1 regulatory T cells (dated by TCRdb to the early 2020s). In the study overall: The study characterized an in vitro protocol that generated a Tr1-enriched, alloantigen-specific CD4 T cell product named T-allo10. Patients with hematological malignancies who were receiving allogeneic hematopoietic stem cell transplantation were the group in which T-allo10 was being clinically evaluated. Overall study outcomes, separate from this receptor: Compared with non-Tr1 cells, Tr1 cells had a narrower TCR repertoire, and the study took this difference to reflect clonal expansion driven by alloantigen.

The sequencer listed for this sample is Illumina MiSeq. The raw public reads went through TCRdb reprocessing: fastp at Q25, MiXCR clone calling, in-frame beta chains kept. Every distinct CDR3 protein forms one entry, paired with its most common genes and DNA. In this sample the table shows tens of thousands of distinct CDR3 sequences, more than 9% of which occur a single time. Of the sample, 8% to 8.5% is held by the ten largest clones. Measured from the cysteine to the phenylalanine, the CDR3 is 14 residues long. Solely the CDR3 DNA is kept, with 42 bases framed from the first base. For CDR1 and CDR2, the germline V gene lists SGHRS and YFSETQ. V is clipped by 0 bases and J by 6 bases, and the sequence between their germline boundaries is 10 bases long.

The chain was built from TRBV5-1 and TRBJ1-5; the D gene cannot be named for sure. This sequence originates from a human donor in good health. Sequencing was carried out using cultured non-Tr1 T cells, either the whole culture or a sorted T cell fraction (not recorded which). The sample's cell subset or site label is to be understood as: non-Tr1 population from the T-allo10 product. In nucleotide form, the sequence is TGCGCCAGCAGCTTGGGGTCAGGAAGTCAGCCCCAGCATTTT. Translated, it reads CASSLGSGSQPQHF.